This T cell receptor (beta chain) was recovered during a study of cytomegalovirus exposure and HLA in healthy donors. The V and J ends lost 2 bases and 2 bases respectively, with 8 bases between them. The germline V gene has CDR1 SGHDT and CDR2 YYEEEE. The CDR3 has 13 residues. Remarks on this clone: Its target is unknown.

General study results and limits: Reports indicated that the classifier achieved high specificity and sensitivity in diagnosing cytomegalovirus status.

The approximately 120-subject validation cohort, separate from the approximately 660-subject first cohort, included the donors. The repertoire was sequenced with immunoSEQ multiplex PCR; TCRdb's copy has only in-frame clones and lacks some. The sample holds approximately 280,000 clones; around 85% are singletons and the top ten take roughly 0.99%. The chain carries TRBV5-6 and TRBJ2-7, with D maybe TRBD1 (6 bases). The receptor was derived from a woman in her late teens or twenties in good health and CMV-seronegative. What was sequenced was PBMCs. The CDR3 nucleotides are TGTGCCAGCAGCTTTACAGGGACCTACGAGCAGTACTTC. Translation gives CASSFTGTYEQYF.